A single sample gave rise to the 25 T cell receptor beta chains below, sequenced in a study of T cell responses to AZD1222 COVID-19 vaccine. Method: immunoSEQ multiplex PCR; TCRdb's copy keeps in-frame clones and lacks some. The sample lists roughly 120,000 clones, over 75% occurring once. This specimen consisted of peripheral blood, obtained on day 0 of AZD1222 vaccination. These receptors were taken from an adult in good health.

The chain recombines TRBV28 with TRBJ2-5; 13 bases agree with TRBD2. CDR1 is MDHEN and CDR2 is SYDVKM in the germline V gene. This CDR3 contains 18 residues. The J segment lost 5 bases and the V segment lost 6 bases, leaving 15 bases of the junction unmatched. The CDR3 sequence: CASRTRLAGGWKRETQYF. For the CDR3, the DNA is TGTGCCAGCAGAACACGACTAGCGGGAGGATGGAAGAGGGAGACCCAGTACTTC.

The J gene is TRBJ1-2, the V gene TRBV9, with a weak D call TRBD1 (6 bases). The CDR3 has 15 amino acids. Trimming left V 3 bases short and J 4 bases short, with 16 bases between. Germline CDR1 and CDR2: SGDLS and YYNGEE. The CDR3 DNA sequence: TGTGCCAGCAGCGACCTCACCAGGGGATCCTATGGCTACACCTTC. Protein: CASSDLTRGSYGYTF.

The table lists this clone with a few counts. V and J are TRBV4-1 and TRBJ2-3; 11 bases fit TRBD2. The V gene's germline CDR1 is MGHRA and CDR2 YSYEKL. With 3 bases clipped from V and 5 bases from J, the junction kept 7 bases outside the gene matches. This CDR3 has 16 amino acids. DNA for the CDR3: TGCGCCAGCAGCCAGGTACTAGCGGGAGTTAGAGATACGCAGTATTTT. Translating it yields CASSQVLAGVRDTQYF.

The chain combines TRBV28 with TRBJ1-1; a possible D gene is TRBD1 (5 bases). CDR1 and CDR2 (germline): MDHEN, SYDVKM. Trimming took 2 bases from V and 4 from J, leaving 5 bases between them. The CDR3 runs 12 residues. In DNA form, the CDR3 reads TGTGCCAGCAGTTTAAGGGGCACTGAAGCTTTCTTT. It encodes CASSLRGTEAFF.

This chain connects TRBV10-3 to TRBJ2-2; 8 nucleotides agree with TRBD2. V shed 5 bases and J 4 bases; nucleotides not matched to a gene: 9. CDR3 length: 16 amino acids. Germline CDR1 ENHRY, CDR2 SYGVKD. The chain's CDR3 is CAISPPLAGGTGELFF. CDR3 in DNA: TGTGCCATCAGTCCCCCCCTTGCGGGGGGCACCGGGGAGCTGTTTTTT.

The chain has TRBV6-4 and TRBJ2-2; no reliable D call. V was shortened by 4 bases and J by 1 base, with 10 bases between the two germline ends. This CDR3 is 15 amino acids long. CDR1 is MRHNA and CDR2 is SNTAGT in the germline V gene. The CDR3 sequence: CASSANSVNTGELFF. The CDR3 DNA follows: TGTGCCAGCAGTGCCAACTCCGTGAACACCGGGGAGCTGTTTTTT.

J is TRBJ2-7 and V is TRBV7-8; D remains ambiguous. V lost 1 base and J lost 0, with 4 bases in between. The CDR3 is 13 amino acids. CDR1 is SGHVS, CDR2 FQNEAQ, per germline. CDR3 loop: CASSLDSSYEQYF. The DNA for the CDR3 is TGTGCCAGCAGCTTAGACAGCTCCTACGAGCAGTACTTC. The full variable domain, with the rest looked up from reference TRBV7-8 and TRBJ2-7, is GAGVSQSPRYKVAKRGQDVALRCDPISGHVSLFWYQQALGQGPEFLTYFQNEAQLDKSGLPSDRFFAERPEGSVSTLKIQRTQQEDSAVYLCASSLDSSYEQYFGPGTRLTVT.

This sequence joins TRBV15 and TRBJ2-3; 10 bases agree with TRBD2. V was pared by 6 bases and J by 2 bases, with 5 bases of the junction left unmatched. This CDR3 has 15 residues. CDR1 and CDR2 (germline): LNHNV, YYDKDF (reference sequence). The CDR3 region is CATRLAGGITDTQYF. CDR3 nucleotides: TGTGCCACCAGATTAGCGGGAGGTATCACAGATACGCAGTATTTT. Filled out from reference TRBV15 and TRBJ2-3, the complete variable domain reads DAMVIQNPRYQVTQFGKPVTLSCSQTLNHNVMYWYQQKSSQAPKLLFHYYDKDFNNEADTPDNFQSRRPNTSFCFLDIRSPGLGDTAMYLCATRLAGGITDTQYFGPGTRLTVL.

The chain is built from TRBV5-4 and TRBJ2-7; D might be TRBD1 (6 bases). The germline V gene has CDR1 SGHNT and CDR2 YYREEE (reference sequence). The germline V and J ends were trimmed by 0 bases and 1 base, with 14 bases remaining between them. This CDR3 spans 16 amino acids. In DNA, the CDR3 is TGTGCCAGCAGCTTGGGTATGGGGGCCACATCCTACGAGCAGTACTTC. This encodes CASSLGMGATSYEQYF. The full variable domain, completed using reference TRBV5-4 and TRBJ2-7, is ETGVTQSPTHLIKTRGQQVTLRCSSQSGHNTVSWYQQALGQGPQFIFQYYREEENGRGNFPPRFSGLQFPNYSSELNVNALELDDSALYLCASSLGMGATSYEQYFGPGTRLTVT.

The CDR3 DNA follows: TGTGCCAGCAGTTTTTACTATGACAGGACGGGCAATCAGCCCCAGCATTTT. Translation gives CASSFYYDRTGNQPQHF. This sequence joins TRBV27 and TRBJ1-5; D possibly corresponds to TRBD1 (6 bases). Germline CDR1 and CDR2: MNHEY and SMNVEV (reference sequence). CDR3 length: 17 residues. With 3 bases removed from V and 2 bases from J, the gap between germline ends came to 17 bases.

This chain connects TRBV5-5 to TRBJ1-2; TRBD1 agrees at 7 bases. The trim removed 3 bases at V and 4 bases at J, leaving 6 bases unmatched. The CDR3 extends over 14 amino acids. Germline V CDR1 and CDR2: SGHKS, YYEKEE (reference sequence). CDR3 bases: TGTGCCAGCAGCTCCTGGGACAGAGCCTATGGCTACACCTTC. Translation gives CASSSWDRAYGYTF.

The gene calls are TRBV18 and TRBJ1-5; D ambiguous. Trimming took off 4 bases at V and 0 bases at J, with 10 bases between the two ends. The CDR3 loop spans 15 amino acids. The germline gives CDR1 KGHSH, CDR2 LQKENI. As DNA, the CDR3 is TGTGCCAGCTCACGGTCGGTAAATAGCAATCAGCCCCAGCATTTT. Protein: CASSRSVNSNQPQHF.

This clone was seen a handful of times. CDR3 loop: CASGTSGPAYGEQFF. Written as DNA, the CDR3 is TGTGCCAGTGGAACTAGCGGGCCCGCTTATGGTGAGCAGTTCTTC. The chain joins TRBV19 to TRBJ2-1, with 9 positions matching TRBD2. The CDR3 has 15 amino acids. J gave up 9 bases and V 8 bases, and 14 bases lay outside the gene matches. CDR1 LNHDA and CDR2 SQIVND come from the germline V gene (reference sequence).

The V and J genes are TRBV19 and TRBJ1-5, with 10 bases fitting TRBD1. The CDR3 covers 17 residues. CDR1 LNHDA and CDR2 SQIVND come from the germline V gene (reference sequence). V lost 9 bases to trimming and J lost 2 bases; unmatched junction nucleotides: 13. CDR3 loop: CARLRGQGSVGNQPQHF. The DNA of the CDR3 is TGTGCCAGACTCCGGGGACAGGGGTCAGTCGGCAATCAGCCCCAGCATTTT.

J is TRBJ1-1 and V is TRBV5-1, with unresolved D. Germline V gene sequence: CDR1 SGHRS, CDR2 YFSETQ. The CDR3 is 14 amino acids. V was clipped by 6 bases and J by 3 bases, with 15 bases between them. The CDR3 region has the DNA TGCGCCAGCACCAAGCCGGGGTCCGACACTGAAGCTTTCTTT. Protein: CASTKPGSDTEAFF.

This clone was seen only once. V usage is TRBV7-6 and J usage is TRBJ2-1; 15 bases are a match to TRBD2. CDR1 SGHVS and CDR2 FNYEAQ come from the germline V gene. V was clipped by 5 bases and J by 6 bases; unmatched bases: 8. This CDR3 is 17 amino acids long. CDR3 nucleotide sequence: TGTGCCAGCAGCCCACGGACTAGCGGGAGGGCTTTCAATGAGCAGTTCTTC. Its protein product is CASSPRTSGRAFNEQFF.

The chain recombines TRBV13 with TRBJ2-5; no clear D gene. V was trimmed by 0 bases and J by 3 bases, leaving 11 bases between them. CDR1 is PRHDT, CDR2 FYEKMQ, per germline (reference sequence). CDR3 length: 15 amino acids. The CDR3 loop reads CASSLGGVAKETQYF. The CDR3 nucleotides are TGTGCCAGCAGCTTAGGTGGGGTGGCTAAAGAGACCCAGTACTTC.

The V gene is TRBV6-1, the J gene TRBJ2-1; D is perhaps TRBD2 (5 bases). V lost 0 bases to trimming and J lost 9 bases, with 18 bases between them. The CDR3 runs to 16 residues. In germline, CDR1 is MNHNS, CDR2 SASEGT. The CDR3, as DNA: TGTGCCAGCAGTGAAGCGCTTGGAGGTCGGTATTTTGAGCAGTTCTTC. Its protein product is CASSEALGGRYFEQFF.

V is TRBV6-5 and J is TRBJ2-7; a weak D match, TRBD2 (6 bases). The CDR3 is 11 amino acids. In germline, CDR1 is MNHEY, CDR2 SVGAGI. V lost 8 bases and J lost 3, with 8 bases in between. The DNA of the CDR3 is TGTGCCAGCTTGGGGGGCTACGAGCAGTACTTC. Translated, it gives CASLGGYEQYF.

The chain has TRBV2 and TRBJ1-5; D is ambiguous. With 7 bases removed from V and 3 bases from J, the gap between germline ends came to 10 bases. The CDR3 extends over 13 amino acids. The germline V gene has CDR1 SNHLY and CDR2 FYNNEI. Here the CDR3 DNA reads TGTGCCAGCAAACAAGAAGTCAATCAGCCCCAGCATTTT. Its protein is CASKQEVNQPQHF.

The chain links TRBV7-9 to TRBJ2-3; D might be TRBD1 (6 bases). Germline CDR1 reads SEHNR; CDR2 reads FQNEAQ (reference sequence). V was clipped by 2 bases and J by 6 bases, with 15 bases between them. This CDR3 is 15 amino acids long. CDR3 residues: CASSLSGQGMDTQYF. In DNA form, the CDR3 reads TGTGCCAGCAGCTTATCGGGACAAGGCATGGATACGCAGTATTTT.

The V call is TRBV6-4, the J call TRBJ2-1, with TRBD2 matching 13 bases. The junction had 2 bases not matched to a gene; V was cut back by 4 bases and J by 5 bases. Germline CDR1 MRHNA, CDR2 SNTAGT. CDR3 length: 15 amino acids. CDR3 sequence (DNA): TGTGCCAGCAGTGTACTAGCGGGAGGGCACAATGAGCAGTTCTTC. Encoded protein: CASSVLAGGHNEQFF.

V and J are TRBV29-1 and TRBJ2-1; the D gene is possibly TRBD2 (5 bases). The ends were cut back, 4 bases at V and 4 bases at J, with 20 bases in the middle. The germline V gene has CDR1 SQVTM and CDR2 ANQGSEA. This CDR3 contains 16 residues. CDR3 loop: CSVGSLRSGSYNEQFF. DNA for the CDR3: TGCAGCGTTGGAAGTTTGCGAAGCGGATCATACAATGAGCAGTTCTTC.

The chain couples TRBV4-3 to TRBJ2-2; no firm D call. Per germline, CDR1 LGHNA and CDR2 YSLEER. CDR3 length: 15 residues. V gave up 4 bases and J gave up 6 bases, with 15 bases separating them. The CDR3 region is CASSLRVLGAGELFF. CDR3 nucleotides: TGCGCCAGCAGCCTTAGAGTTCTTGGTGCCGGGGAGCTGTTTTTT.

The J gene is TRBJ1-2, the V gene TRBV9; weak D call: TRBD1 (5 bases). CDR3 length: 14 amino acids. The germline V and J ends were trimmed by 6 bases and 4 bases, with 16 bases remaining between them. Germline-derived CDR1 and CDR2 are SGDLS and YYNGEE. In nucleotides, the CDR3 is TGTGCCAGCACCAGCCGGGGGGGAAGCTATGGCTACACCTTC. Translating gives CASTSRGGSYGYTF.